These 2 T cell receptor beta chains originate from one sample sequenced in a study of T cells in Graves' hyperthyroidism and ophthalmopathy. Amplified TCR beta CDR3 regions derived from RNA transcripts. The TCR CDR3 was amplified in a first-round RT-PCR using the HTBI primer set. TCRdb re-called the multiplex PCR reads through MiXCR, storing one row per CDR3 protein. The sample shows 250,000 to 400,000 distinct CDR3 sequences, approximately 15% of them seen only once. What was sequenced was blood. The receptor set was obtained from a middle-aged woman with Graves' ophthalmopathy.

The CDR3 spells CSASVDLAGVLYNEQFF. In nucleotides, the CDR3 is TGCAGTGCTAGTGTCGACCTAGCGGGAGTACTCTACAATGAGCAGTTCTTC. The chain combines TRBV20-1 with TRBJ2-1, with TRBD2 matching 10 bases. Germline-derived CDR1 and CDR2 are DFQATT and SNEGSKA (reference sequence). V trimming: 3 bases; J trimming: 3 bases; junction bases outside the gene matches: 11. The CDR3 extends over 17 amino acids.

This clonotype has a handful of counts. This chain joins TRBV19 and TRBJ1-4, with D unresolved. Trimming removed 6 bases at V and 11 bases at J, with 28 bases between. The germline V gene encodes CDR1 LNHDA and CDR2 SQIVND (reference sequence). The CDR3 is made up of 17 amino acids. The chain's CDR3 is CASREIPQGFKGRKLFF. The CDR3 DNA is TGTGCCAGTAGAGAAATCCCCCAAGGGTTTAAGGGAAGGAAACTGTTTTTT. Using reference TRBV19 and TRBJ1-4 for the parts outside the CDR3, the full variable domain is DGGITQSPKYLFRKEGQNVTLSCEQNLNHDAMYWYRQDPGQGLRLIYYSQIVNDFQKGDIAEGYSVSREKKESFPLTVTSAQKNPTAFYLCASREIPQGFKGRKLFFGSGTQLSVL.